This T cell receptor (beta chain) is drawn from a study of shared clonotypes between healthy human individuals. Study details: CD8 memory received one plate per donor, CD8 naive two, CD4 memory three and CD4 naive three.

The CDR3 runs to 15 residues. V was pared by 6 bases and J by 4 bases, with 16 bases between. The germline V gene encodes CDR1 SNHLY and CDR2 FYNNEI. The table came from immunoSEQ multiplex PCR; TCRdb's copy has only in-frame clones and leaves some out. The repertoire has around 550,000 clones, 90% to 97% of them found once; the top ten carry about 0.057%. As concerns this clone: No antigen is known for it.

General study findings and limits: A reduction in generation probabilities was seen for non-shared clonotypes relative to those shared by all four donors. Deeper or shallower sequencing was expected to change how clonotypes are shared among donors. Naive subsets typically showed greater estimated richness than memory subsets.

The chain links TRBV2 to TRBJ2-1, with D possibly being TRBD2 (6 bases). This sequence was found in a woman in her thirties in good health. Sequences were obtained from naive CD4+ T cells sorted from blood. Regarding subset: CD45RA+ positively selected. The CDR3 nucleotides read TGTGCCAGCAGACCCGGGACTGGTACGTACAATGAGCAGTTCTTC. Translation gives CASRPGTGTYNEQFF.